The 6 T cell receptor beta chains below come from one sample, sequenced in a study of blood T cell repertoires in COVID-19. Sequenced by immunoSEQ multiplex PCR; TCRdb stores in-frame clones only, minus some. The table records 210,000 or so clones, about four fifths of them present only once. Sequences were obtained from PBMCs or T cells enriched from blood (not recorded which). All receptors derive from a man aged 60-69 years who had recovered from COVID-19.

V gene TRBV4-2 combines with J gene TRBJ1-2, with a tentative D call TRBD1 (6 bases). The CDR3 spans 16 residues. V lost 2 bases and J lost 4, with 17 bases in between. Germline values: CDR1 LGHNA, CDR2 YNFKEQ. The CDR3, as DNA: TGTGCCAGCAGCCAAACACTACAGGGTGAGGCCTATGGCTACACCTTC. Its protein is CASSQTLQGEAYGYTF.

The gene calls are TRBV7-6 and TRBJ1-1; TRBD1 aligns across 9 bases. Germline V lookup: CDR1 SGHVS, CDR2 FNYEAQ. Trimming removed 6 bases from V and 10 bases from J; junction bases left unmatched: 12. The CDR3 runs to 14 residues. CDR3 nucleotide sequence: TGTGCCAGCAGGTTAATTGGGACAGGGTATGGAGCTTTCTTT. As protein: CASRLIGTGYGAFF.

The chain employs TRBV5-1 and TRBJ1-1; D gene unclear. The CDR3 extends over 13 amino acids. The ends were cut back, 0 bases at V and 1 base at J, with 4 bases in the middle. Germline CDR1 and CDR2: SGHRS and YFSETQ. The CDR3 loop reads CASSLAGNTEAFF. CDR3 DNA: TGCGCCAGCAGCTTGGCAGGGAACACTGAAGCTTTCTTT.

In nucleotides, the CDR3 is TGCGCCAGCAGCCAAGATAGTGAGGTCGGAACTGAAGCTTTCTTT. It is translated as CASSQDSEVGTEAFF. J is TRBJ1-1 and V is TRBV4-1; D unresolved. This CDR3 is 15 amino acids long. CDR1 and CDR2 from the germline V gene are MGHRA and YSYEKL. The ends were cut back, 0 bases at V and 5 bases at J, with 13 bases in the middle.

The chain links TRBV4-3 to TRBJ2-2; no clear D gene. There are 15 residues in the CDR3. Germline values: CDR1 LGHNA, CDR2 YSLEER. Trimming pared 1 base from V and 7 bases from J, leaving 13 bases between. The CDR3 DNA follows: TGCGCCAGCAGCCAAGTCTTCCCCTCGGTCGGGGAGCTGTTTTTT. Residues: CASSQVFPSVGELFF.

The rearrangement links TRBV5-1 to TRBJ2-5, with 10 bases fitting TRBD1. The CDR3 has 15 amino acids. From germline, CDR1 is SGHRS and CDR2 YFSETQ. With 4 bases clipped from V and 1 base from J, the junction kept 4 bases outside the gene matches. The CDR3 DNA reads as TGCGCCAGCAGCAAAGGACAGGGGGGCCAAGAGACCCAGTACTTC. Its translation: CASSKGQGGQETQYF.